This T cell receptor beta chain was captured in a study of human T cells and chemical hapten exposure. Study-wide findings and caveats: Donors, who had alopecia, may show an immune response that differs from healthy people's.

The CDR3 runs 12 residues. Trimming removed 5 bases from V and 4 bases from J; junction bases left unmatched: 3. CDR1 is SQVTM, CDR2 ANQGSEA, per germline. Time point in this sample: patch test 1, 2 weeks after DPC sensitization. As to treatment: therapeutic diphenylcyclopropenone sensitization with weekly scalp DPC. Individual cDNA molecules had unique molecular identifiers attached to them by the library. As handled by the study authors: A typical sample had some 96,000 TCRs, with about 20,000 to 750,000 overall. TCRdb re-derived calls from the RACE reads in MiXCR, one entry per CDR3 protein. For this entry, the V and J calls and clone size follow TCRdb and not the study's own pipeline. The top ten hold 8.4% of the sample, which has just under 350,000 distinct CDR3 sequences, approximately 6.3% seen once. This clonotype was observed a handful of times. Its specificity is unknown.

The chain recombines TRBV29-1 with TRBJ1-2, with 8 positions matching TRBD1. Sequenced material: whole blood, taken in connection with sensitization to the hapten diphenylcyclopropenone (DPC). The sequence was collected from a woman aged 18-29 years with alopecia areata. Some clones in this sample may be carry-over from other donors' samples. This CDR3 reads CSVSGQGYGYTF. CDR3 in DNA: TGCAGCGTTTCAGGACAGGGCTATGGCTACACCTTC.